The 27 T cell receptor beta chains below all came from one sample that was sequenced in a study of blood T cell repertoires in COVID-19. Sequenced by immunoSEQ multiplex PCR; TCRdb stores in-frame clones only, minus some. Here the sample spans hundreds of thousands of clones, approximately 88% being singletons. The sample taken for sequencing was peripheral blood. Receptors originate from a woman in her 30s who had recovered from COVID-19.

This chain joins TRBV2 and TRBJ1-5; TRBD1 might be the D (6 bases). Germline CDR1 is SNHLY and CDR2 is FYNNEI. Trimming removed 5 bases at V and 6 bases at J, with 14 bases between. The CDR3 spans 14 residues. CDR3 bases: TGTGCCAGCAGTCCAGGGGCGGTATCTCAGCCCCAGCATTTT. Protein: CASSPGAVSQPQHF. The whole variable domain, filled in from reference TRBV2 and TRBJ1-5, reads EPEVTQTPSHQVTQMGQEVILRCVPISNHLYFYWYRQILGQKVEFLVSFYNNEISEKSEIFDDQFSVERPDGSNFTLKIRSTKLEDSAMYFCASSPGAVSQPQHFGDGTRLSIL.

This clone was detected only a few times. CDR3 in DNA: TGCGCCAGCAGCTTGGCGGGACAGGGAGGGGAAAAACTGTTTTTT. Translation gives CASSLAGQGGEKLFF. V usage is TRBV5-1 and J usage is TRBJ1-4, with TRBD1 matching over 9 bases. Germline loops: CDR1 SGHRS, CDR2 YFSETQ. This CDR3 contains 15 residues. The V segment lost 0 bases and the J segment 8 bases; nucleotides outside the gene matches: 5.

The chain combines TRBV24-1 with TRBJ2-3; 9 nucleotides align to TRBD1. V was clipped by 2 bases and J by 0 bases; unmatched bases: 5. Germline assignment: CDR1 KGHDR and CDR2 SFDVKD. The CDR3 spans 17 residues. CDR3 residues: CATSDSKDRGSTDTQYF. CDR3 sequence (DNA): TGTGCCACCAGTGATTCGAAAGACAGGGGGAGCACAGATACGCAGTATTTT.

This chain connects TRBV7-9 to TRBJ2-1, with 8 bases lining up with TRBD1. V shed 5 bases, J shed 4 bases, and the junction held 10 bases outside the gene matches. The CDR3 has 16 residues. CDR1 is SEHNR, CDR2 FQNEAQ, per germline (reference sequence). CDR3 sequence reads: CASSPRTGLPYNEQFF. CDR3 bases: TGTGCCAGCAGCCCCCGGACAGGGCTGCCGTACAATGAGCAGTTCTTC.

The gene calls are TRBV5-4 and TRBJ2-3; D remains unclear. The CDR3 totals 11 residues. Germline loops: CDR1 SGHNT, CDR2 YYREEE (reference sequence). Trimming took off 7 bases at V and 5 bases at J, with 8 bases between the two ends. CDR3 DNA sequence: TGTGCCAGCCCCGTCGGAGATACGCAGTATTTT. This encodes CASPVGDTQYF. Full variable domain (outside the CDR3, taken from reference TRBV5-4 and TRBJ2-3): ETGVTQSPTHLIKTRGQQVTLRCSSQSGHNTVSWYQQALGQGPQFIFQYYREEENGRGNFPPRFSGLQFPNYSSELNVNALELDDSALYLCASPVGDTQYFGPGTRLTVL.

The chain links TRBV6-5 to TRBJ2-1; TRBD1 matches at 7 bases. The CDR3 runs to 15 residues. V dropped 8 bases and J dropped 4; count of bases not matched to a gene: 11. From germline, CDR1 is MNHEY and CDR2 SVGAGI. The CDR3 DNA reads TGTGCCAGCTCCCAAGGGGCAGGGGGATACAATGAGCAGTTCTTC. It is translated as CASSQGAGGYNEQFF.

The genes are TRBV2 and TRBJ1-1, with a tentative D call TRBD1 (5 bases). Germline values: CDR1 SNHLY, CDR2 FYNNEI. The V end lost 0 bases, the J end lost 2 bases, and 22 bases lay between the germline ends. The CDR3 length is 19 residues. The CDR3 protein is CASSEAAPGEWGYNTEAFF. As DNA, the CDR3 is TGTGCCAGCAGTGAAGCCGCTCCGGGGGAGTGGGGCTATAACACTGAAGCTTTCTTT. Using reference TRBV2 and TRBJ1-1 for the parts outside the CDR3, the full variable domain is EPEVTQTPSHQVTQMGQEVILRCVPISNHLYFYWYRQILGQKVEFLVSFYNNEISEKSEIFDDQFSVERPDGSNFTLKIRSTKLEDSAMYFCASSEAAPGEWGYNTEAFFGQGTRLTVV.

This clone was seen a few times. The V call is TRBV16, the J call TRBJ1-2; maybe TRBD1 (6 bases). CDR3 length equals 14 residues. Trimming shortened V by 8 bases and J by 4 bases, and 17 bases separated the two germline ends. From germline, CDR1 is KGHSY and CDR2 FQNENV. CDR3 nucleotides: TGTGCCAGCGGAGGACAGTCACCTCCCTATGGCTACACCTTC. Translation gives CASGGQSPPYGYTF.

The chain has TRBV28 and TRBJ2-5; TRBD1 might be the D (6 bases). The germline gives CDR1 MDHEN, CDR2 SYDVKM. CDR3 size: 14 residues. V lost 3 bases and J 2 bases, leaving 10 bases between the germline ends. The CDR3 DNA is TGTGCCAGCAGTTTGCAGGGGTGGCAAGAGACCCAGTACTTC. As protein: CASSLQGWQETQYF. The full variable domain, rest sourced from reference TRBV28 and TRBJ2-5, is DVKVTQSSRYLVKRTGEKVFLECVQDMDHENMFWYRQDPGLGLRLIYFSYDVKMKEKGDIPEGYSVSREKKERFSLILESASTNQTSMYLCASSLQGWQETQYFGPGTRLLVL.

The rearrangement links TRBV5-5 to TRBJ1-3; a possible D gene is TRBD1 (5 bases). Germline V CDR1 and CDR2: SGHKS, YYEKEE (reference sequence). There are 17 residues in the CDR3. V was pared by 4 bases and J by 0 bases, with 17 bases between. The CDR3, as DNA: TGTGCCAGCAGCGAGGTATATATGGACACCTCTGGAAACACCATATATTTT. Translating it yields CASSEVYMDTSGNTIYF.

This chain joins TRBV9 and TRBJ2-1, with 8 bases matching TRBD1. The CDR3 has 16 residues. Germline V lookup: CDR1 SGDLS, CDR2 YYNGEE. The J segment lost 7 bases and the V segment lost 4 bases, leaving 13 bases of the junction unmatched. As DNA, the CDR3 is TGTGCCAGCAGCTTTAGGGAAGGGACAGGTGATAATGAGCAGTTCTTC. This translates into CASSFREGTGDNEQFF. The variable domain in full, completed from reference TRBV9 and TRBJ2-1, reads DSGVTQTPKHLITATGQRVTLRCSPRSGDLSVYWYQQSLDQGLQFLIQYYNGEERAKGNILERFSAQQFPDLHSELNLSSLELGDSALYFCASSFREGTGDNEQFFGPGTRLTVL.

The V call is TRBV6-5, the J call TRBJ2-7; TRBD1 aligns across 11 bases. The V segment lost 0 bases and the J segment 3 bases; nucleotides outside the gene matches: 4. CDR3 size: 16 residues. Germline-derived CDR1 and CDR2 are MNHEY and SVGAGI. The CDR3 nucleotides are TGTGCCAGCAGTTACTCGTCGGGACAGGGGGTCTACGAGCAGTACTTC. Its protein product is CASSYSSGQGVYEQYF.

This chain links TRBV30 with TRBJ1-6, with 9 bases fitting TRBD1. The CDR3 length is 16 residues. Trimming cost V 2 bases and J 9 bases; bases outside gene matches: 11. CDR1 is GTSNPN, CDR2 SVGIG, per germline (reference sequence). The DNA for the CDR3 is TGTGCCTGGAGTTTGGCAGGACAGGGGATGGGTTCACCCCTCCACTTT. Translation gives CAWSLAGQGMGSPLHF.

To note about this clone: The junction does not match germline at one end; this may be a read error. The chain couples TRBV14 to TRBJ1-1; D ambiguous. The germline gives CDR1 SGHDN, CDR2 FVKESK. This CDR3 contains 14 residues. CDR3 protein: CASRQGPGSTEAFF. CDR3 sequence (DNA): TGTGCCAGCAGACAAGGACCGGGGTCCACTGAAGCTTTCTTT.

This chain connects TRBV7-6 to TRBJ1-5, with 10 nucleotides matching TRBD1. Germline V CDR1 and CDR2: SGHVS, FNYEAQ. The CDR3 covers 16 residues. J lost 3 bases, V lost 6 bases, and 8 bases had no gene match. CDR3 bases: TGTGCCAGCAGTCCCGGGACAGGGGCCGTCAATCAGCCCCAGCATTTT. Amino acid sequence: CASSPGTGAVNQPQHF.

In this sample, this clone turned up once. J is TRBJ1-6 and V is TRBV27, with D unclear. CDR3 length: 16 amino acids. Trimming removed 5 bases at V and 0 bases at J, with 11 bases between. CDR1 and CDR2 (germline): MNHEY, SMNVEV (reference sequence). Here the CDR3 reads CASSQDFSSYNSPLHF. In nucleotides, the CDR3 is TGTGCCAGCAGTCAAGACTTCAGCTCCTATAATTCACCCCTCCACTTT.

This chain connects TRBV25-1 to TRBJ2-3; D ambiguous. This CDR3 contains 13 residues. Germline assignment: CDR1 MGHDK and CDR2 SYGVNS. Trimming stripped 3 bases from V and 6 bases from J, with 10 bases between. The CDR3 bases are TGTGCCAGCAGTGATCCAAATCGGGATACGCAGTATTTT. This sequence encodes CASSDPNRDTQYF.

CDR3 bases: TGTGCCAGTAGTTTCGGACAGGGTGGAACTGAAGCTTTCTTT. Protein product: CASSFGQGGTEAFF. The rearrangement joins TRBV19 to TRBJ1-1, with 8 bases aligning to TRBD1. CDR3 size: 14 residues. The V segment lost 5 bases and the J segment 5 bases; nucleotides outside the gene matches: 7. Germline V gene data show CDR1 as LNHDA and CDR2 as SQIVND (reference sequence).

The chain employs TRBV4-1 and TRBJ1-1; weak D call: TRBD1 (6 bases). V was pared by 4 bases and J by 1 base, with 7 bases between. The CDR3 consists of 13 residues. CDR1 and CDR2 from the germline V gene are MGHRA and YSYEKL. CDR3 region: CASSRGPNTEAFF. In DNA form, the CDR3 reads TGCGCCAGCAGCCGGGGGCCGAACACTGAAGCTTTCTTT.

Regarding this clone: The sample has other DNA sequences that encode this CDR3 too. The chain is built from TRBV15 and TRBJ2-5; a weak D match, TRBD2 (6 bases). Germline V gene lookup returns CDR1 LNHNV and CDR2 YYDKDF (reference sequence). The CDR3 is 14 amino acids. Trimming took off 0 bases at V and 5 bases at J, with 10 bases between the two ends. The CDR3 DNA sequence: TGTGCCACCAGCAGAGATCGGGGGTCGGAGACCCAGTACTTC. Translated: CATSRDRGSETQYF.

V gene TRBV7-3 combines with J gene TRBJ2-1; 14 nucleotides match TRBD2. The CDR3 extends over 17 amino acids. CDR1 SGHTA and CDR2 FQGTGA come from the germline V gene. Trimming at V came to 0 bases and at J to 7 bases, leaving 5 bases not matched to a gene. The CDR3 coding sequence is TGTGCCAGCAGCTTAACGCCGCGGACTAGCGGGGGGAATGAGCAGTTCTTC. Translation: CASSLTPRTSGGNEQFF.

The chain joins TRBV14 to TRBJ1-1; no clear D gene. V was shortened by 5 bases and J by 2 bases, with 9 bases between the two germline ends. CDR3 length: 13 residues. Germline CDR1 and CDR2: SGHDN and FVKESK. Here the CDR3 DNA reads TGTGCCAGCAGCTTACAGTCCAACACTGAAGCTTTCTTT. This codes for CASSLQSNTEAFF. The variable domain in full, with the rest retrieved from reference TRBV14 and TRBJ1-1, is EAGVTQFPSHSVIEKGQTVTLRCDPISGHDNLYWYRRVMGKEIKFLLHFVKESKQDESGMPNNRFLAERTGGTYSTLKVQPAELEDSGVYFCASSLQSNTEAFFGQGTRLTVV.

The V gene is TRBV12-3 or TRBV12-4, the J gene TRBJ1-4; D not resolved. CDR3 length equals 13 residues. Deletions cut 5 bases from V and 5 bases from J, with 9 bases between. The CDR3 loop reads CASSRHLNEKLFF. CDR3 DNA: TGTGCCAGCAGTCGACACCTCAATGAAAAACTGTTTTTT.

This rearrangement joins TRBV30 to TRBJ1-1, with 9 nucleotides matching TRBD1. This CDR3 contains 14 residues. Germline CDR1 reads GTSNPN; CDR2 reads SVGIG (reference sequence). Trimming removed 1 base from V and 1 base from J; junction bases left unmatched: 1. The CDR3 here is CAWSAGQGNTEAFF. DNA for the CDR3: TGTGCCTGGAGTGCGGGACAGGGGAACACTGAAGCTTTCTTT.

The V and J genes are TRBV6-5 and TRBJ2-4; 10 positions agree with TRBD1. Germline values: CDR1 MNHEY, CDR2 SVGAGI. The CDR3 totals 13 residues. J lost 8 bases, V lost 5 bases, and 3 bases had no gene match. The CDR3 coding sequence is TGTGCCAGCAGTCCGGACAGGGGGGACATTCAGTACTTC. Translated, it gives CASSPDRGDIQYF.

The chain joins TRBV29-1 to TRBJ2-1; possibly TRBD1 for D (6 bases). Trimming took off 6 bases at V and 7 bases at J, with 13 bases between the two ends. The CDR3 is 12 residues long. CDR1 and CDR2 from the germline V gene are SQVTM and ANQGSEA. This CDR3 is CSVGAEGNEQFF. The CDR3 nucleotides are TGCAGCGTGGGGGCAGAGGGGAATGAGCAGTTCTTC.

CDR3 in amino acids: CASSLYSGGTDTQYF. Written as DNA, the CDR3 is TGTGCCAGCAGCCTCTACAGCGGGGGTACAGATACGCAGTATTTT. The V gene is TRBV7-3, the J gene TRBJ2-3; 8 nucleotides agree with TRBD2. V was clipped by 5 bases and J by 3 bases; unmatched bases: 7. This CDR3 contains 15 residues. The germline V gene has CDR1 SGHTA and CDR2 FQGTGA.